This T cell receptor beta chain was profiled in a study of blood T cell repertoires in COVID-19. Study-level background: From the United States, Italy and Spain came samples of acute and convalescent COVID-19. PBMCs, B-cell-depleted T cells, or T cells were the source of the cDNA or gDNA that made up the material.

The CDR3 spans 13 residues. Germline CDR1 reads SGHVS; CDR2 reads FQNEAQ. J gave up 5 bases and V 5 bases, and 1 base lay outside the gene matches. As originally analysed: Amplification of reference gene primers was used by the study to estimate nucleated cell counts. Sequencing was performed with immunoSEQ multiplex PCR; in TCRdb, only in-frame clones are kept and a portion is missing. The V and J calls and clone size were taken over from that table, and D and trimming were inferred from the DNA. The repertoire holds approximately 200,000 clones, with just under 85% as singletons. V gene TRBV7-8 combines with J gene TRBJ2-2, with 8 bases matching TRBD2. This sequence was found in a human donor with acute or convalescent COVID-19. The donor label of this sample is uncertain. Source material: peripheral blood. CDR3 protein: CASSASGTGELFF. CDR3 nucleotides: TGTGCCAGCAGCGCTAGCGGGACCGGGGAGCTGTTTTTT.